Listed here are 10 T cell receptor beta chains from one sample, sequenced in a study of T cells in Graves' hyperthyroidism and ophthalmopathy (dated by TCRdb to between 2018 and 2020). The library relied on multiplex PCR. Sequencing was carried out with an Illumina HiSeq 2000. TCR beta CDR3 regions were amplified from RNA transcripts. A first-round RT-PCR of the TCR CDR3 used the HTBI primer set with the Qiagen OneStep RT-PCR kit. The public reads were reanalyzed by TCRdb: fastp trimming at Q25, MiXCR alignment, in-frame beta chains only. Every distinct CDR3 protein forms one entry, paired with its most common genes and DNA. The sample includes under 650,000 distinct CDR3 sequences, with roughly 15% observed a single time. Jointly, the top ten make up 3.5% to 4% of the sample. What was sequenced was blood. These receptor sequences come from a woman in her twenties or thirties with Graves' hyperthyroidism.

This clonotype appeared a few times. The gene calls are TRBV6-2 or TRBV6-3 and TRBJ2-1, with 11 bases that match TRBD2. The CDR3 spans 13 residues. Germline V gives CDR1 MNHEY, CDR2 SVGEGT. V lost 5 bases to trimming and J lost 10 bases; unmatched junction nucleotides: 4. CDR3 DNA: TGTGCCAGCAGTGGTAGACTAGCGGGAGAGCAGTTCTTC. This codes for CASSGRLAGEQFF.

The J gene is TRBJ1-5, the V gene TRBV6-1, with a weak D call TRBD1 (5 bases). The CDR3 consists of 16 residues. Trimming took off 4 bases at V and 4 bases at J, with 17 bases between the two ends. The germline V gene has CDR1 MNHNS and CDR2 SASEGT. DNA for the CDR3: TGTGCCAGCAGTGTTGAGGGGAGGGATGGAAATCAGCCCCAGCATTTT. Its protein product is CASSVEGRDGNQPQHF.

This clonotype was counted many times. The chain uses TRBV3-1 and TRBJ2-5; TRBD2 might be the D (6 bases). The CDR3 is 14 amino acids. Trimming shortened V by 6 bases and J by 1 base, and 12 bases separated the two germline ends. Germline V CDR1 and CDR2: LGHDT, YNNKEL (reference sequence). The CDR3 sequence: CASSLRLGQETQYF. The DNA for the CDR3 is TGTGCCAGCAGTTTAAGACTAGGCCAAGAGACCCAGTACTTC.

The genes are TRBV27 and TRBJ1-6, with 8 nucleotides matching TRBD1. This CDR3 has 16 amino acids. V trimming: 5 bases; J trimming: 6 bases; junction bases outside the gene matches: 9. CDR1 and CDR2 from the germline V gene are MNHEY and SMNVEV (reference sequence). The CDR3 region has the DNA TGTGCCAGCAGTAGGACAGGGCAGGACCCTAATTCACCCCTCCACTTT. Protein sequence: CASSRTGQDPNSPLHF.

This clonotype was counted only a few times. This sequence joins TRBV5-1 and TRBJ2-2; D is unresolved. V was cut by 5 bases and J by 4 bases, with 12 bases left in between. CDR1 is SGHRS and CDR2 is YFSETQ in the germline V gene. The CDR3 covers 14 residues. CDR3 sequence reads: CASSLSSLTGELFF. The CDR3 DNA is TGCGCCAGCAGTCTGAGTAGCCTCACCGGGGAGCTGTTTTTT.

The V call is TRBV19, the J call TRBJ2-2; 9 positions match TRBD2. CDR3 length equals 22 residues. After removal of 3 bases from V and 5 bases from J, the junction contained 25 bases not matched to a gene. In germline, CDR1 is LNHDA, CDR2 SQIVND (reference sequence). CDR3 coding DNA: TGTGCCAGTAGTATCCGACACCATCCGGGGCCAGGGACTAGCAGGAGGACCGGGGAGCTGTTTTTT. Its translation: CASSIRHHPGPGTSRRTGELFF.

The sample holds many counts of this clonotype. The rearrangement links TRBV30 to TRBJ2-1, with 7 nucleotides matching TRBD2. The CDR3 totals 13 residues. J lost 3 bases, V lost 6 bases, and 5 bases had no gene match. Germline V lookup: CDR1 GTSNPN, CDR2 SVGIG (reference sequence). As DNA, the CDR3 is TGTGCCTGCGGACTAGTCTTCTACAATGAGCAGTTCTTC. Encoded protein: CACGLVFYNEQFF. The complete variable domain, with remaining parts taken from reference TRBV30 and TRBJ2-1, reads SQTIHQWPATLVQPVGSPLSLECTVEGTSNPNLYWYRQAAGRGLQLLFYSVGIGQISSEVPQNLSASRPQDRQFILSSKKLLLSDSGFYLCACGLVFYNEQFFGPGTRLTVL.

This clonotype was seen at least ten times. This rearrangement joins TRBV3-1 to TRBJ1-2; D unclear. Trimming stripped 1 base from V and 6 bases from J, with 9 bases between. The V gene's germline CDR1 is LGHDT and CDR2 YNNKEL (reference sequence). The CDR3 contains 13 residues. The CDR3 sequence: CASSQVRRNGYTF. The CDR3 nucleotides read TGTGCCAGCAGCCAAGTGAGGAGGAATGGCTACACCTTC.

In this sample, this clonotype turned up many times. The chain uses TRBV6-1 and TRBJ2-4; TRBD2 might be the D (5 bases). Trimming cost V 6 bases and J 9 bases, with 18 bases left between them. Germline V CDR1 and CDR2: MNHNS, SASEGT. The CDR3 runs to 14 residues. This CDR3 is CASSDGLLEGIQYF. Written as DNA, the CDR3 is TGTGCCAGCAGCGATGGACTTCTCGAGGGCATTCAGTACTTC.

This chain uses TRBV7-3 with TRBJ2-2; 9 positions match TRBD2. The germline V gene encodes CDR1 SGHTA and CDR2 FQGTGA. Losses at the gene ends were 0 bases for V and 6 bases for J; bases not matched to a gene: 5. This CDR3 region has 16 residues. CDR3 sequence reads: CASSLTPGLASGELFF. For the CDR3, the DNA is TGTGCCAGCAGCTTAACCCCGGGACTAGCCTCCGGGGAGCTGTTTTTT.